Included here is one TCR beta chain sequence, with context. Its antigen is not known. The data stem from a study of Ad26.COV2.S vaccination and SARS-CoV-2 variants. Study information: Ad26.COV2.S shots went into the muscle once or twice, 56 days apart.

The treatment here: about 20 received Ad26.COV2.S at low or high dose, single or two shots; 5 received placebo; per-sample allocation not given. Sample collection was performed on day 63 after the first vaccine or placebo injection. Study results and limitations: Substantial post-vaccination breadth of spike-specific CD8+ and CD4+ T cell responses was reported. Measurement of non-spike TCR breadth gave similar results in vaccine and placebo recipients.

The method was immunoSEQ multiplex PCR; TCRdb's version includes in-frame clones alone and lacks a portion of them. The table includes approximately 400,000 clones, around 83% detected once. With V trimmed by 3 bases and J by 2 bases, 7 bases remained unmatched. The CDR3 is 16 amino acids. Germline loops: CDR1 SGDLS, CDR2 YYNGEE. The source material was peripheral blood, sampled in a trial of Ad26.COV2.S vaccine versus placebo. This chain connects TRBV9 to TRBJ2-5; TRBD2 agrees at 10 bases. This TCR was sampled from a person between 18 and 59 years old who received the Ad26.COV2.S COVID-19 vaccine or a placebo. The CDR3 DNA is TGTGCCAGCAGCGGTAGCGGGAGGCCCTTTCAAGAGACCCAGTACTTC. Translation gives CASSGSGRPFQETQYF.